This T cell receptor beta chain stems from a study of technical replicates of blood from a handful of donors. The repertoire was sequenced with immunoSEQ multiplex PCR; TCRdb's copy has only in-frame clones and lacks some. The profile covers around 80,000 clones, with 98% appearing a single time and more than 0.12% taken by the ten largest. The CDR3 sequence is 15 residues long. Germline V gene data show CDR1 as LNHDA and CDR2 as SQIVND (reference sequence). J gave up 2 bases and V 6 bases, and 10 bases lay outside the gene matches. The chain joins TRBV19 to TRBJ2-7, with TRBD1 matching 7 bases. This TCR was recovered from a human donor in good health. Sequenced sample: T cells isolated from PBMCs. The CDR3: CASRSMTGLTYEQYF. In DNA form, the CDR3 reads TGTGCCAGTAGATCTATGACAGGGCTCACCTACGAGCAGTACTTC.